This T cell receptor beta chain was found in a study of cytomegalovirus exposure and HLA in healthy donors. Researchers ran the PCR with 60 Vbeta and 13 Jbeta primers. In the authors' methods: The count from a later analysis was roughly 80 million unique TCR beta chains, some 10 million of them shared. Profiled with immunoSEQ multiplex PCR; TCRdb holds only in-frame clones, not every one. The V and J calls and the clone size are those of that table, but D and trimming were determined from the DNA. The sample has around 160,000 clones; around four fifths are singletons. There are 13 residues in the CDR3. From germline, CDR1 is GTSNPN and CDR2 SVGIG (reference sequence). Only one count was recorded for this clone. Antigen: not known. Study-level findings and limits: Excluded were some V segments that proved indistinguishable, including TRBV6-2 and TRBV6-3. Among the CMV-associated chains, a few were confirmed in vitro as specific for CMV antigens.

The specimen was PBMCs. This TCR was recovered from a man between 18 and 35 years old in good health and CMV-seropositive. The chain combines TRBV30 with TRBJ2-3; 9 bases are shared with TRBD1. CDR3 sequence reads: CARGQGSTDTQYF. DNA for the CDR3: TGTGCTAGGGGACAGGGCTCCACAGATACGCAGTATTTT.